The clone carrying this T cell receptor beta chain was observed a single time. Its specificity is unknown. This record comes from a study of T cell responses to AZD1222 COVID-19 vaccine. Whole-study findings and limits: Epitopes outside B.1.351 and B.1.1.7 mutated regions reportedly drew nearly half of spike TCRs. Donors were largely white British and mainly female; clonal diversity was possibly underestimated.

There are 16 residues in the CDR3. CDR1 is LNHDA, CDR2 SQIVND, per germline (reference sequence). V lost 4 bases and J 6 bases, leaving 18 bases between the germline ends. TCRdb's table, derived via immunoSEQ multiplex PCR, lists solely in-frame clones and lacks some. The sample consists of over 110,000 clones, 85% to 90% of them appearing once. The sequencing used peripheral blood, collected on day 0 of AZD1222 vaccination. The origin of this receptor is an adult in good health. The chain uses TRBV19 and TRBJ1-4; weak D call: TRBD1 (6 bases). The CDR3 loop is CASSSSTGLPYEKLFF. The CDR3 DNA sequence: TGTGCCAGTAGTAGTTCAACAGGGTTGCCGTATGAAAAACTGTTTTTT.